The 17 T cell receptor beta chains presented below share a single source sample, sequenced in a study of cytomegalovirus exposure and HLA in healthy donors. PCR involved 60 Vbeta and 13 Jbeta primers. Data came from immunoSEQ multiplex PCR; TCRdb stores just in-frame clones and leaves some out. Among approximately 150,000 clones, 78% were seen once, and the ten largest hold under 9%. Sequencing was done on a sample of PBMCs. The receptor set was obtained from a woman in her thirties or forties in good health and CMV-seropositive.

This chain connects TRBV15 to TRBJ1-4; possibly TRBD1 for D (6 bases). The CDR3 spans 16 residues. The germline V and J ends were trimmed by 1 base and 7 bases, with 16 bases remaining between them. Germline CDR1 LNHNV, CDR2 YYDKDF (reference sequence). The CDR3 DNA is TGTGCCACCAGCAGAGTGGTACAGGGATTAAGTGAAAAACTGTTTTTT. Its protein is CATSRVVQGLSEKLFF.

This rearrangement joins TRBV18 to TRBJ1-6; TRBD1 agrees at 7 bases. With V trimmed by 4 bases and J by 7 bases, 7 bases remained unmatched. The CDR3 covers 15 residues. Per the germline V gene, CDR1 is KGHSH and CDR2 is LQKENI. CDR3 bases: TGTGCCAGCTCACTCACGACAGGGAACAATTCACCCCTCCACTTT. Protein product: CASSLTTGNNSPLHF.

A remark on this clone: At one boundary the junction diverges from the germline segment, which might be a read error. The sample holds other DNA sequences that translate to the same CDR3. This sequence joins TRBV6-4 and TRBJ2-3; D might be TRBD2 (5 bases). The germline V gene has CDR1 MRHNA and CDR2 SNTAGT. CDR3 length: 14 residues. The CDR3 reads CASSALGITDTQYF. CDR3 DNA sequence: TGCGCCAGCAGTGCACTAGGAATCACGGATACGCAGTATTTT.

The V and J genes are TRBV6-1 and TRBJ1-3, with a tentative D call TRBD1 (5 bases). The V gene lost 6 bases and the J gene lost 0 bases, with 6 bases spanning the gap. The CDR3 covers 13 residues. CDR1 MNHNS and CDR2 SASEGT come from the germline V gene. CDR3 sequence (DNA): TGTGCCAGCAGACAGGTCTCTGGAAACACCATATATTTT. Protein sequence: CASRQVSGNTIYF.

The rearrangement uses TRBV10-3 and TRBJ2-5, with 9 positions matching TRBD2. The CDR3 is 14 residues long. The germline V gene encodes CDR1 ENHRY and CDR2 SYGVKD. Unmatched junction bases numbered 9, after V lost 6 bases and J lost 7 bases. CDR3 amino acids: CAIRAEAGGLTQYF. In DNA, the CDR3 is TGTGCCATCAGAGCAGAAGCGGGGGGCTTGACCCAGTACTTC.

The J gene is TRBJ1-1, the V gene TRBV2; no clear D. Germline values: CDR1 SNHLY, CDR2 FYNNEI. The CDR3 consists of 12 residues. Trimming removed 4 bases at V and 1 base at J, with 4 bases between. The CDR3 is CASSAGNTEAFF. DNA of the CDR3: TGTGCCAGCAGTGCAGGGAACACTGAAGCTTTCTTT.

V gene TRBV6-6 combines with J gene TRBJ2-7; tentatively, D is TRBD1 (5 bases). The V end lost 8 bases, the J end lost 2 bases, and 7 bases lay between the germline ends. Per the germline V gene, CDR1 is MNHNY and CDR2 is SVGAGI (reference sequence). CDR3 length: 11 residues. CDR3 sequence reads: CASGATYEQYF. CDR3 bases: TGTGCCAGCGGGGCTACCTACGAGCAGTACTTC.

Here the CDR3 reads CASSSGTRPLHF. Written as DNA, the CDR3 is TGTGCCAGCAGTTCCGGAACTAGACCCCTCCACTTT. The gene calls are TRBV28 and TRBJ1-6; D is unclear. Germline CDR1 reads MDHEN; CDR2 reads SYDVKM. The CDR3 covers 12 residues. V was shortened by 4 bases and J by 12 bases, with 10 bases between the two germline ends.

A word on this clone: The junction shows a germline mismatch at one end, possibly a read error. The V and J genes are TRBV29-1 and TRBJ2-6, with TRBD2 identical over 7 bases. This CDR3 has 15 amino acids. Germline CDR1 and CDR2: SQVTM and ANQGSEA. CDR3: CSVVAGDSGANGLTF. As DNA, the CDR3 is TGCAGCGTTGTGGCGGGGGATTCTGGGGCCAACGGCCTGACTTTC.

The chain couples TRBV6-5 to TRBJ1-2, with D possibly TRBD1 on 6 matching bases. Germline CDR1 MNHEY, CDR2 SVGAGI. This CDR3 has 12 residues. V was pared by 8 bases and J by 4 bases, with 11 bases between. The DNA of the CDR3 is TGTGCCAGCGGGGGCATGGGCTATGGCTACACCTTC. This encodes CASGGMGYGYTF.

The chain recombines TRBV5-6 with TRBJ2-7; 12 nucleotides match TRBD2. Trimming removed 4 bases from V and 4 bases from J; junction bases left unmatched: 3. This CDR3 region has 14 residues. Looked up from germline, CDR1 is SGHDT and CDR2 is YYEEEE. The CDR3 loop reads CASSTGLAGYEQYF. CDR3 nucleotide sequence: TGTGCCAGCAGCACCGGACTAGCGGGGTACGAGCAGTACTTC.

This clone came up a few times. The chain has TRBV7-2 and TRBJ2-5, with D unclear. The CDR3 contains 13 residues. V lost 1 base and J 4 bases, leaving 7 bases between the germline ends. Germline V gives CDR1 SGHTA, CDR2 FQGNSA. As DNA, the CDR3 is TGTGCCAGCAGCTTAGGGGCCCGAGAGACCCAGTACTTC. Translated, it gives CASSLGARETQYF.

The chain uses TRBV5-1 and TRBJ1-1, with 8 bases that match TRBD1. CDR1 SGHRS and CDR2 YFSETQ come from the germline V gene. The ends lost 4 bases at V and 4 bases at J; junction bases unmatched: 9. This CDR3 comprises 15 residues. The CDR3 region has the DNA TGCGCCAGCAGCCAGATCCAGGGGGCTAGCACTGAAGCTTTCTTT. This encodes CASSQIQGASTEAFF.

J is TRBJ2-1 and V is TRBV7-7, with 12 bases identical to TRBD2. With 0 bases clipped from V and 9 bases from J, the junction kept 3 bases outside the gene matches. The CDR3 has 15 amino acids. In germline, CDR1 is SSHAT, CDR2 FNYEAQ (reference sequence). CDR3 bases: TGTGCCAGCAGCTTAGCGTCTAGCGGGGGGGGTGAGCAGTTCTTC. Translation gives CASSLASSGGGEQFF. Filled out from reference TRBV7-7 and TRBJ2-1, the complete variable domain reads GAGVSQSPRYKVTKRGQDVTLRCDPISSHATLYWYQQALGQGPEFLTYFNYEAQPDKSGLPSDRFSAERPEGSISTLTIQRTEQRDSAMYRCASSLASSGGGEQFFGPGTRLTVL.

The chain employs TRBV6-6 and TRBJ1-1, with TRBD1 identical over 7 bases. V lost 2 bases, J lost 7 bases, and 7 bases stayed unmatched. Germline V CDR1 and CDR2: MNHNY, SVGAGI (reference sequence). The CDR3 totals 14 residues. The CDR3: CASSYTGTVGEAFF. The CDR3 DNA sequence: TGTGCCAGCAGTTACACGGGGACAGTGGGTGAAGCTTTCTTT.

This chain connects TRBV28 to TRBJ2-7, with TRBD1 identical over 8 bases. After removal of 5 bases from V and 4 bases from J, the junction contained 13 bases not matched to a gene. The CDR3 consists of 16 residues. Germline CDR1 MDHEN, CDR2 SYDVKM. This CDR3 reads CASSRTSRGHLYEQYF. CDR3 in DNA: TGTGCCAGCAGTAGGACGTCCAGGGGGCATTTGTACGAGCAGTACTTC.

The CDR3: CASSLNPTSGSLNEQFF. CDR3 coding DNA: TGCGCCAGCAGCTTGAACCCCACTAGCGGGTCCCTCAATGAGCAGTTCTTC. This sequence joins TRBV5-1 and TRBJ2-1, with 9 bases that match TRBD2. Germline CDR1 and CDR2: SGHRS and YFSETQ. V was clipped by 1 base and J by 6 bases; unmatched bases: 11. The CDR3 runs to 17 residues.